The clone carrying this T cell receptor beta chain was found a few times. CDR3 length: 19 residues. CDR1 is DFQATT and CDR2 is SNEGSKA in the germline V gene (reference sequence). V lost 3 bases and J lost 1; bases outside the gene matches: 18. This sample is drawn from a study of blood T cells in healthy people across ages. The second PCR ran roughly 7 to 12 cycles with a sample-barcoded 5' primer and J-beta primers. TCRdb independently ran MiXCR on the 5' RACE reads; one entry per CDR3 protein. The sample lists about 560,000 distinct CDR3 sequences; approximately 26% were seen once. At least 6 million PBMCs were isolated per sample. These same records also appear under a second study, on T cells of mothers and their children.

The origin of this receptor is a boy aged 2-15 years in good health. The chain has TRBV20-1 and TRBJ2-4; TRBD1 aligns across 7 bases. Sequences were obtained from blood. The CDR3 sequence is CSASSVGQVILSAKNIQYF. The DNA for the CDR3 is TGCAGTGCTAGCAGCGTAGGACAGGTGATATTGTCGGCCAAAAACATTCAGTACTTC.